This T cell receptor (beta chain) is drawn from a study of long-term antiretroviral therapy in people with HIV. Clinicians in the United States treated all participants with HIV. Run at survey level, the immunoSEQ assay was version v3.0. TCRdb's copy holds only in-frame clones and misses some; the assay was immunoSEQ multiplex PCR. The sample lists 30,000 to 50,000 clones, around 85% occurring once. Germline CDR1 is SGHRS and CDR2 is YFSETQ. V lost 0 bases, J lost 3 bases, and 18 bases lay in between. The CDR3 runs 17 residues. The sample was unsorted PBMCs, taken 3.1 years after starting antiretroviral therapy. The clonotype originates from a woman between 45 and 60 years old with HIV. V gene TRBV5-1 combines with J gene TRBJ1-1, with D uncertain. CDR3: CASSLGSSGMMDTEAFF. The CDR3 nucleotides read TGCGCCAGCAGCTTGGGATCTTCGGGCATGATGGACACTGAAGCTTTCTTT.